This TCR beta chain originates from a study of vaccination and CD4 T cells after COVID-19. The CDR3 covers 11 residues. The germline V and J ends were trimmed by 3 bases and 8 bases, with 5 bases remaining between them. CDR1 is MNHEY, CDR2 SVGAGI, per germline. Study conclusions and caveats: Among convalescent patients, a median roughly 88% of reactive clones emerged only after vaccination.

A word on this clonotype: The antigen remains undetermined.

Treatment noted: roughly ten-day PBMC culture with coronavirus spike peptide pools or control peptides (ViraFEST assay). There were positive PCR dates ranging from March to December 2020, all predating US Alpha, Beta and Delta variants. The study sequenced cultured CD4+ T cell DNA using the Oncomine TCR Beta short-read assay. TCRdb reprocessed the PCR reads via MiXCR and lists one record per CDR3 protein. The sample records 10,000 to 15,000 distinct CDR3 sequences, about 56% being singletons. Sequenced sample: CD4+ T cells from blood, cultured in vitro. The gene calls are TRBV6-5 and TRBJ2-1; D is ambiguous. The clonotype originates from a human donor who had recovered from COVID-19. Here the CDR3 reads CASSYRDEQFF. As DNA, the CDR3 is TGTGCCAGCAGTTATCGGGATGAGCAGTTCTTC.